This T cell receptor (beta chain) derives from a study of cytotoxic CD8 clonotypes in ibrutinib-treated CLL. The CDR3 extends over 12 amino acids. With 5 bases removed from V and 4 bases from J, the gap between germline ends came to 8 bases. The germline V gene encodes CDR1 SGHVS and CDR2 FNYEAQ. This clone was recorded a few times. Here immunoSEQ multiplex PCR was the method, and the copy in TCRdb shows in-frame clones only, minus some. The data contain about 300,000 clones, around 76% of them seen just once; the ten biggest clones take up approximately 5.6%. This sequence originates from a human donor with chronic lymphocytic leukemia. The rearrangement joins TRBV7-6 to TRBJ1-1, with unresolved D. This specimen was PBMCs, taken at disease progression, from a patient treated with ibrutinib. The CDR3 loop reads CASSGRCTEAFF. DNA of the CDR3: TGTGCCAGCAGCGGAAGGTGCACTGAAGCTTTCTTT.